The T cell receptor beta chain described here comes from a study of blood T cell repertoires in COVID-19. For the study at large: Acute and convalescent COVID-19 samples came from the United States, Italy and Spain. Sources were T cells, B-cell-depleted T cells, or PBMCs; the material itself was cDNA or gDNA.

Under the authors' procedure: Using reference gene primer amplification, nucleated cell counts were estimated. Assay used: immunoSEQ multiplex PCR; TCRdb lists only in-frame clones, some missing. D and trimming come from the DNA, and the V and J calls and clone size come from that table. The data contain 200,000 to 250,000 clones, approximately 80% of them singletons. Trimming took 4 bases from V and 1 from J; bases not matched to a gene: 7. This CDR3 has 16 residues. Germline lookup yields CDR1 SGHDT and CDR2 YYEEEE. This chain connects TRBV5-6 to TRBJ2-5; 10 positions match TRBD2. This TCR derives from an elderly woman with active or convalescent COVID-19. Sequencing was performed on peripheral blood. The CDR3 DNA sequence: TGTGCCAGCAGCCGTCTAGCGGGGGCATTCCAAGAGACCCAGTACTTC. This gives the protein CASSRLAGAFQETQYF.